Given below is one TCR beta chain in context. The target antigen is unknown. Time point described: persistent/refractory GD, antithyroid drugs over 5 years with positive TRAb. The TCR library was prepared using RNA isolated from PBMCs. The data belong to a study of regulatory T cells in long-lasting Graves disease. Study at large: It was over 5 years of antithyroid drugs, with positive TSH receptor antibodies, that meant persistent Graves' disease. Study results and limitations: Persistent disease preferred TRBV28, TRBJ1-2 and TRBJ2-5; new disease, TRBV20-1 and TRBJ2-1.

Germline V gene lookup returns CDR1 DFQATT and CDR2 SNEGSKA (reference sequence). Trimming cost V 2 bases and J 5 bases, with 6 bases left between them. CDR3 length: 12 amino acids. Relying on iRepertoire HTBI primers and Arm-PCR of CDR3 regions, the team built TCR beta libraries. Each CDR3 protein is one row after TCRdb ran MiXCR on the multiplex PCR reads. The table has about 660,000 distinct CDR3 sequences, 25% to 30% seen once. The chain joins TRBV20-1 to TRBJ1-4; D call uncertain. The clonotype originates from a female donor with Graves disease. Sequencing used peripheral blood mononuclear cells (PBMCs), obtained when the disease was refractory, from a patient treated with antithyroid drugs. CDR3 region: CSARMVNEKLFF. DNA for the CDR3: TGCAGTGCTAGAATGGTAAATGAAAAACTGTTTTTT.